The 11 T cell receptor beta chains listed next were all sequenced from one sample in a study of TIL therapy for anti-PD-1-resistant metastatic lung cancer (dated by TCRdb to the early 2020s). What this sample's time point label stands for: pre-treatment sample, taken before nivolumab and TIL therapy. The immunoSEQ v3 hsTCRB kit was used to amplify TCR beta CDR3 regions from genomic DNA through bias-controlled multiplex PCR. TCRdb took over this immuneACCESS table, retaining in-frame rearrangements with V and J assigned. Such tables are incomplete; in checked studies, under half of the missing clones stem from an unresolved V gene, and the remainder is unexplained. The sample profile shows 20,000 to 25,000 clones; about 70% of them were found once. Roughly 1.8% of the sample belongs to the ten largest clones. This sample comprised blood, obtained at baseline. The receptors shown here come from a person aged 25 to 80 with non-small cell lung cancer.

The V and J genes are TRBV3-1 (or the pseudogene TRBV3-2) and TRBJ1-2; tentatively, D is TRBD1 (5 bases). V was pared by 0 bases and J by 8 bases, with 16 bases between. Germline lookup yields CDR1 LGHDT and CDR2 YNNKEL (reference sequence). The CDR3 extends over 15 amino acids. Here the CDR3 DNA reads TGTGCCAGCAGCCAAGATTCGGGGAGAGGGGCCGGCTACACCTTC. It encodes CASSQDSGRGAGYTF.

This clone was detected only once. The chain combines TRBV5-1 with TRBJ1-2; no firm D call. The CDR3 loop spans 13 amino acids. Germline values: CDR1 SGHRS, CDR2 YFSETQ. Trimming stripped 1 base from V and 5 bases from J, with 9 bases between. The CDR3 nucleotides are TGCGCCAGCAGCTTGATGGGTGGATATGGCTACACCTTC. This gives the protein CASSLMGGYGYTF.

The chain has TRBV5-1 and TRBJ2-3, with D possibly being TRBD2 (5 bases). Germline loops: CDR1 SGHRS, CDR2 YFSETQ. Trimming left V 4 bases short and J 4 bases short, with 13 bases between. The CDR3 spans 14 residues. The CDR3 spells CASSPKFSADTQYF. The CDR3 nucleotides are TGCGCCAGCAGCCCGAAGTTTAGCGCAGATACGCAGTATTTT. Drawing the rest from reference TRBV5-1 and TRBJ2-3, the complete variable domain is KAGVTQTPRYLIKTRGQQVTLSCSPISGHRSVSWYQQTPGQGLQFLFEYFSETQRNKGNFPGRFSGRQFSNSRSEMNVSTLELGDSALYLCASSPKFSADTQYFGPGTRLTVL.

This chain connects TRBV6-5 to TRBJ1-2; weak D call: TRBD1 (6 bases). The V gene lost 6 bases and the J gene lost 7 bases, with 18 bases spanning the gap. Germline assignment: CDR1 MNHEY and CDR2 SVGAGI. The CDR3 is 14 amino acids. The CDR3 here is CASSLVGGAGGYTF. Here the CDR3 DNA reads TGTGCCAGCAGCCTTGTCGGGGGGGCCGGTGGCTACACCTTC.

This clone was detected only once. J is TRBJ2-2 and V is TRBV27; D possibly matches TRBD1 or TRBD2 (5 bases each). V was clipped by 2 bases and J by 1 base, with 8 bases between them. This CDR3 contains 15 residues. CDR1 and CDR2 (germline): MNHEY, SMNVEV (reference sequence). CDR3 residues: CASSLRGRNTGELFF. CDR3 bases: TGTGCCAGCAGTTTAAGGGGACGGAACACCGGGGAGCTGTTTTTT.

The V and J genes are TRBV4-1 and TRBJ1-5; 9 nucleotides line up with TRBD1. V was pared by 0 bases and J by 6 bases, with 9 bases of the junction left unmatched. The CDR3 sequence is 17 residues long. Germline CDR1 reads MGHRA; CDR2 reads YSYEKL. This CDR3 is CASSQDPAQGASQPQHF. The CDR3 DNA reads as TGCGCCAGCAGCCAAGATCCTGCACAGGGGGCTTCTCAGCCCCAGCATTTT.

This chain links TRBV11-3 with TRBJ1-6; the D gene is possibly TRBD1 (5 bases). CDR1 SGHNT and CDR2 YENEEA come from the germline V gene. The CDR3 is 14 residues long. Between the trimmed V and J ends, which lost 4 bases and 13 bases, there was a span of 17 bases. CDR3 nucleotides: TGTGCCAGCAGCTCCGGGGCTAACAGAGCTCCCCTCCACTTT. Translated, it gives CASSSGANRAPLHF.

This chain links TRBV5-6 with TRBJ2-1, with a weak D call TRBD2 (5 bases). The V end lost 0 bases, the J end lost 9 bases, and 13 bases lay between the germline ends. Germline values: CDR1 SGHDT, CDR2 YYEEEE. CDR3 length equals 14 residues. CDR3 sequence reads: CASSLAMLAIEQFF. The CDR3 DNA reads TGTGCCAGCAGCTTGGCGATGCTAGCCATTGAGCAGTTCTTC.

CDR3 DNA: TGTGCCATCAGTGAGACGATAGACAGCCTCCAAGAGACCCAGTACTTC. Amino acid sequence: CAISETIDSLQETQYF. The chain uses TRBV10-3 and TRBJ2-5; D may be TRBD1 (5 bases). The CDR3 is 16 residues long. V lost 2 bases and J lost 1, with 14 bases in between. The germline V gene has CDR1 ENHRY and CDR2 SYGVKD.

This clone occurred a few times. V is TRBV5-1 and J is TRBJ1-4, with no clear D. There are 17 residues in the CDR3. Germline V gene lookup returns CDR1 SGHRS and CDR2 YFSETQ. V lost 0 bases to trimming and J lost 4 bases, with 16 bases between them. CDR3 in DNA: TGCGCCAGCAGCTTGGGCACCTCCGCCCTCGTTAATGAAAAACTGTTTTTT. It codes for CASSLGTSALVNEKLFF.

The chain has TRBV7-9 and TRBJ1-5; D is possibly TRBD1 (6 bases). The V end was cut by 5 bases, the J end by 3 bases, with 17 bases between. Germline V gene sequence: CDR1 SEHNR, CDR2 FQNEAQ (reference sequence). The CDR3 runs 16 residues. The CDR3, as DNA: TGTGCCAGCAGCCCCACCCCAGGGGACGTCAATCAGCCCCAGCATTTT. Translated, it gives CASSPTPGDVNQPQHF. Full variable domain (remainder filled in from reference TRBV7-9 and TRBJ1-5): DTGVSQNPRHKITKRGQNVTFRCDPISEHNRLYWYRQTLGQGPEFLTYFQNEAQLEKSRLLSDRFSAERPKGSFSTLEIQRTEQGDSAMYLCASSPTPGDVNQPQHFGDGTRLSIL.